The 30 T cell receptor beta chains listed next were all sequenced from one sample in a study of shared clonotypes between healthy human individuals. Profiling relied on immunoSEQ multiplex PCR, and the TCRdb table lists in-frame clones only, not all of them. The sample holds around 2.1 million clones, 90% to 96% seen once. The sample comprised naive CD4+ T cells sorted from blood. The subset denotes: CD45RA+ positively selected. The receptors here all came from a man aged 18 to 35 in good health.

The CDR3 coding sequence is TGTGCCAGCAGCAGCAACAGGGTCCCCACAGATACGCAGTATTTT. It codes for CASSSNRVPTDTQYF. V usage is TRBV11-2 and J usage is TRBJ2-3; perhaps TRBD1 as D (6 bases). The CDR3 runs 15 residues. The V end lost 5 bases, the J end lost 2 bases, and 14 bases lay between the germline ends. The V gene's germline CDR1 is SGHAT and CDR2 FQNNGV.

This rearrangement joins TRBV7-2 to TRBJ2-1; tentatively, D is TRBD1 or TRBD2 (6 bases each). V was clipped by 4 bases and J by 0 bases, with 19 bases between them. The CDR3 spans 18 residues. The germline V gene has CDR1 SGHTA and CDR2 FQGNSA. The DNA of the CDR3 is TGTGCCAGCAGCTCGAGGGGGGTGGAGCCGAGCTCCTACAATGAGCAGTTCTTC. Protein: CASSSRGVEPSSYNEQFF.

Notes on this clone: This sample also contains other DNA sequences that code for the same CDR3. The chain combines TRBV5-6 with TRBJ2-1, with 8 bases matching TRBD1. The V gene's germline CDR1 is SGHDT and CDR2 YYEEEE. The CDR3 is 14 residues long. V shed 4 bases, J shed 3 bases, and the junction held 3 bases outside the gene matches. CDR3 in DNA: TGTGCCAGCAGCCTAACAGGGGGCTACAATGAGCAGTTCTTC. As protein: CASSLTGGYNEQFF.

The chain has TRBV5-6 and TRBJ2-7; D not certain. V lost 1 base and J lost 3, with 8 bases in between. Germline values: CDR1 SGHDT, CDR2 YYEEEE. The CDR3 spans 13 residues. CDR3 in DNA: TGTGCCAGCAGCTTGTTTTGGGGCTACGAGCAGTACTTC. It encodes CASSLFWGYEQYF.

The rearrangement links TRBV9 to TRBJ1-2; TRBD1 matches 9 bases. This CDR3 spans 17 amino acids. V was clipped by 3 bases and J by 0 bases; unmatched bases: 9. Per the germline V gene, CDR1 is SGDLS and CDR2 is YYNGEE. The chain's CDR3 is CASSATGTGSANYGYTF. The DNA of the CDR3 is TGTGCCAGCAGCGCCACCGGGACAGGGTCTGCTAACTATGGCTACACCTTC.

The chain recombines TRBV7-2 with TRBJ2-7, with D tentatively TRBD1 or TRBD2 (6 bases each). Per the germline V gene, CDR1 is SGHTA and CDR2 is FQGNSA. Trimming shortened V by 5 bases and J by 5 bases, and 25 bases separated the two germline ends. CDR3 length equals 17 residues. The CDR3 DNA follows: TGTGCCAGCAGCCGACCAATGGGGGGCCGAATGCCCAACGAGCAGTACTTC. It encodes CASSRPMGGRMPNEQYF. Full variable domain (missing parts from reference TRBV7-2 and TRBJ2-7): GAGVSQSPSNKVTEKGKDVELRCDPISGHTALYWYRQSLGQGLEFLIYFQGNSAPDKSGLPSDRFSAERTGGSVSTLTIQRTQQEDSAVYLCASSRPMGGRMPNEQYFGPGTRLTVT.

For this clone: The sample contains more than one DNA sequence encoding this CDR3. The V gene is TRBV5-1, the J gene TRBJ1-1; D is unclear. Trimming took off 2 bases at V and 0 bases at J, with 5 bases between the two ends. CDR3 length: 13 residues. The V gene's germline CDR1 is SGHRS and CDR2 YFSETQ. CDR3 in DNA: TGCGCCAGCAGCTTCGGGATGAACACTGAAGCTTTCTTT. As protein: CASSFGMNTEAFF.

The chain has TRBV2 and TRBJ1-2; D gene ambiguous. V was cut by 11 bases and J by 4 bases, with 14 bases left in between. Germline loops: CDR1 SNHLY, CDR2 FYNNEI. This CDR3 is built from 12 residues. The CDR3 spells CAGNTWIYGYTF. For the CDR3, the DNA is TGTGCCGGGAACACATGGATCTATGGCTACACCTTC.

This chain links TRBV5-4 with TRBJ2-7; 9 bases fit TRBD1. The CDR3 is made up of 15 amino acids. The germline CDR1 and CDR2 sequences are SGHNT and YYREEE (reference sequence). With 1 base clipped from V and 5 bases from J, the junction kept 7 bases outside the gene matches. CDR3 loop: CASSLYGTGSNEQYF. The CDR3 region has the DNA TGTGCCAGCAGCTTGTACGGGACAGGGAGTAACGAGCAGTACTTC.

The V and J genes are TRBV5-1 and TRBJ2-2; D may be TRBD2 (5 bases). CDR1 and CDR2 from the germline V gene are SGHRS and YFSETQ. This CDR3 has 15 residues. V shed 4 bases and J shed 0 bases, with 10 bases lying between them. CDR3 nucleotide sequence: TGCGCCAGCAGCCGAGGGTTTCCGAACACCGGGGAGCTGTTTTTT. Its protein is CASSRGFPNTGELFF.

Details on this clone: Other DNA sequences from this sample encode an identical CDR3 as well. The chain is built from TRBV7-2 and TRBJ2-3; perhaps TRBD1 as D (5 bases). The V and J ends lost 5 bases and 2 bases respectively, with 11 bases between them. Looked up from germline, CDR1 is SGHTA and CDR2 is FQGNSA. This CDR3 has 14 amino acids. For the CDR3, the DNA is TGTGCCAGCAGCGTCGACAGATACACAGATACGCAGTATTTT. It encodes CASSVDRYTDTQYF.

The V gene is TRBV28, the J gene TRBJ2-2; 11 bases are a match to TRBD1. CDR3 length: 15 residues. The ends lost 6 bases at V and 4 bases at J; junction bases unmatched: 4. Germline values: CDR1 MDHEN, CDR2 SYDVKM. For the CDR3, the DNA is TGTGCCAGCAGCTGGACAGGGGGCGTCACCGGGGAGCTGTTTTTT. It translates to CASSWTGGVTGELFF.

V is TRBV6-5 and J is TRBJ2-1, with D hard to call. Trimming shortened V by 1 base and J by 8 bases, and 6 bases separated the two germline ends. Germline CDR1 is MNHEY and CDR2 is SVGAGI. This CDR3 contains 12 residues. CDR3 in amino acids: CASSYWMDEQFF. The CDR3, as DNA: TGTGCCAGCAGTTACTGGATGGATGAGCAGTTCTTC.

Regarding this clone: The same CDR3 also results from other DNA sequences found in this sample. V gene TRBV18 combines with J gene TRBJ2-7; 8 bases match TRBD2. The CDR3 spans 15 residues. J gave up 3 bases and V 6 bases, and 10 bases lay outside the gene matches. The germline V gene encodes CDR1 KGHSH and CDR2 LQKENI. For the CDR3, the DNA is TGTGCCAGCTCGCCTCCGGGGGGGGCTAGCTACGAGCAGTACTTC. Encoded protein: CASSPPGGASYEQYF. The whole variable domain, remainder taken from reference TRBV18 and TRBJ2-7, is NAGVMQNPRHLVRRRGQEARLRCSPMKGHSHVYWYRQLPEEGLKFMVYLQKENIIDESGMPKERFSAEFPKEGPSILRIQQVVRGDSAAYFCASSPPGGASYEQYFGPGTRLTVT.

The chain combines TRBV19 with TRBJ1-5, with a weak D call TRBD1 (6 bases). This CDR3 is built from 16 residues. The V end lost 2 bases, the J end lost 6 bases, and 17 bases lay between the germline ends. The germline gives CDR1 LNHDA, CDR2 SQIVND (reference sequence). This chain's CDR3 is CASSILPGAVSQPQHF. For the CDR3, the DNA is TGTGCCAGTAGTATACTCCCAGGGGCCGTAAGTCAGCCCCAGCATTTT.

Points on this clone: Other DNA sequences from this sample encode an identical CDR3 as well. The chain recombines TRBV30 with TRBJ2-7, with D possibly matching TRBD1 (7 bases). The CDR3 is made up of 12 amino acids. Germline assignment: CDR1 GTSNPN and CDR2 SVGIG (reference sequence). V dropped 4 bases and J dropped 4 bases, with 11 bases sitting between them. The CDR3 is CAWNPGGYEQYF. CDR3 nucleotides: TGTGCCTGGAACCCAGGGGGGTACGAGCAGTACTTC.

The chain has TRBV11-2 and TRBJ2-7; D unclear. Germline V gene sequence: CDR1 SGHAT, CDR2 FQNNGV. The CDR3 totals 11 residues. The ends were cut back, 5 bases at V and 10 bases at J, with 12 bases in the middle. The CDR3 is CASSQKNSQYF. The CDR3 DNA follows: TGTGCCAGCAGCCAAAAGAACAGCCAGTACTTC.

The rearrangement links TRBV16 to TRBJ1-1, with D uncertain. V lost 4 bases, J lost 3 bases, and 9 bases lay in between. Germline CDR1 KGHSY, CDR2 FQNENV. There are 13 residues in the CDR3. The CDR3 is CASSPRRDTEAFF. For the CDR3, the DNA is TGTGCCAGCAGCCCAAGGAGGGACACTGAAGCTTTCTTT. The whole variable domain, filled in from reference TRBV16 and TRBJ1-1, reads GEEVAQTPKHLVRGEGQKAKLYCAPIKGHSYVFWYQQVLKNEFKFLISFQNENVFDETGMPKERFSAKCLPNSPCSLEIQATKLEDSAVYFCASSPRRDTEAFFGQGTRLTVV.

V is TRBV28 and J is TRBJ1-4; D gene ambiguous. The CDR3 runs to 10 residues. The V and J ends lost 5 bases and 11 bases respectively, with 6 bases between them. CDR1 is MDHEN and CDR2 is SYDVKM in the germline V gene. DNA of the CDR3: TGTGCCAGCAGTGCCGAGAAACTGTTTTTT. Residues: CASSAEKLFF. Based on the CDR3 plus reference TRBV28 and TRBJ1-4, the full variable domain is DVKVTQSSRYLVKRTGEKVFLECVQDMDHENMFWYRQDPGLGLRLIYFSYDVKMKEKGDIPEGYSVSREKKERFSLILESASTNQTSMYLCASSAEKLFFGSGTQLSVL.

V and J are TRBV19 and TRBJ1-2; the D is unclear. Deletions cut 3 bases from V and 7 bases from J, with 18 bases between. In germline, CDR1 is LNHDA, CDR2 SQIVND (reference sequence). The CDR3 is made up of 15 amino acids. CDR3 bases: TGTGCCAGTAGTATTTTTTTGGGGATCGAAGCTGGCTACACCTTC. Translating it yields CASSIFLGIEAGYTF.

V and J are TRBV5-4 and TRBJ1-6; 7 nucleotides agree with TRBD1. V trimming: 0 bases; J trimming: 10 bases; junction bases outside the gene matches: 7. The CDR3 covers 15 residues. Germline CDR1 SGHNT, CDR2 YYREEE (reference sequence). The CDR3 nucleotides read TGTGCCAGCAGCTTGGGAGACAGGGACACATCACCCCTCCACTTT. Translated: CASSLGDRDTSPLHF.

The rearrangement links TRBV9 to TRBJ2-7, with a tentative D call TRBD1 (6 bases). V lost 0 bases to trimming and J lost 3 bases, with 19 bases between them. The CDR3 is 17 residues long. The germline gives CDR1 SGDLS, CDR2 YYNGEE. This CDR3 reads CASSVEASTGSFYEQYF. CDR3 nucleotide sequence: TGTGCCAGCAGCGTAGAAGCCTCGACAGGAAGTTTCTACGAGCAGTACTTC.

This clone was recorded once. The chain joins TRBV2 to TRBJ2-1; 9 bases fit TRBD2. Germline V lookup: CDR1 SNHLY, CDR2 FYNNEI. V lost 7 bases and J lost 8; bases outside the gene matches: 12. This CDR3 has 15 residues. Written as DNA, the CDR3 is TGTGCCAGCACTCTCTCAGCTAGCGGGACCCATGAGCAGTTCTTC. Translating gives CASTLSASGTHEQFF.

The chain links TRBV5-8 to TRBJ2-3; maybe TRBD2 (6 bases). Trimming took 6 bases from V and 6 from J, leaving 20 bases between them. This CDR3 is built from 15 residues. CDR1 and CDR2 (germline): SGHTS, YDEGEE. CDR3 amino acids: CASIEVGGKEDTQYF. DNA of the CDR3: TGTGCCAGCATTGAGGTTGGCGGGAAGGAGGATACGCAGTATTTT.

The chain has TRBV6-5 and TRBJ2-1; 8 bases fit TRBD2. Germline V gene data show CDR1 as MNHEY and CDR2 as SVGAGI. The J segment lost 5 bases and the V segment lost 5 bases, leaving 8 bases of the junction unmatched. The CDR3 totals 15 residues. In DNA, the CDR3 is TGTGCCAGCAGTACCCTATCGGGAGGGGACAATGAGCAGTTCTTC. Protein: CASSTLSGGDNEQFF.

The chain joins TRBV19 to TRBJ2-1, with 9 bases aligning to TRBD1. The CDR3 contains 15 residues. Trimming cost V 3 bases and J 7 bases; bases outside gene matches: 7. CDR1 LNHDA and CDR2 SQIVND come from the germline V gene (reference sequence). The CDR3 protein is CASSMRDRVGNEQFF. In DNA, the CDR3 is TGTGCCAGTAGTATGAGGGACAGGGTTGGGAATGAGCAGTTCTTC.

This sequence joins TRBV18 and TRBJ2-7; D remains ambiguous. This CDR3 comprises 16 residues. Germline V lookup: CDR1 KGHSH, CDR2 LQKENI. Trimming took off 1 base at V and 3 bases at J, with 16 bases between the two ends. The CDR3 loop is CASSPQSQLSSYEQYF. The CDR3 coding sequence is TGTGCCAGCTCACCACAGAGTCAGTTGTCAAGCTACGAGCAGTACTTC.

The rearrangement joins TRBV18 to TRBJ1-1; a weak D match, TRBD1 (6 bases). V gave up 4 bases and J gave up 3 bases, with 15 bases separating them. In germline, CDR1 is KGHSH, CDR2 LQKENI. This CDR3 region has 15 residues. The CDR3 here is CASSRLQGMDTEAFF. CDR3 in DNA: TGTGCCAGCTCACGTCTCCAGGGGATGGACACTGAAGCTTTCTTT.

The rearrangement joins TRBV15 to TRBJ2-2; 16 bases fit TRBD2. This CDR3 has 15 residues. Germline V gene lookup returns CDR1 LNHNV and CDR2 YYDKDF (reference sequence). Germline trimming cut 4 bases from V and 10 bases from J; bases unmatched to any gene: 3. The CDR3 loop is CATSKGTSGRVELFF. The CDR3 DNA is TGTGCCACCAGCAAAGGGACTAGCGGGAGGGTGGAGCTGTTTTTT.

This rearrangement joins TRBV27 to TRBJ2-2, with TRBD1 matching over 11 bases. The CDR3 is 19 amino acids. CDR1 is MNHEY, CDR2 SMNVEV, per germline (reference sequence). Trimming took 0 bases from V and 6 from J; bases not matched to a gene: 12. The CDR3 DNA is TGTGCCAGCAGTTTATCGAAGGGCCCAGGACAGGGGGCCGCCGGGGAGCTGTTTTTT. It codes for CASSLSKGPGQGAAGELFF.